The 27 T cell receptor beta chains given below trace back to one sample, sequenced in a study of T-cell memory formation after mild COVID-19. TCRdb redid the calling of the 5' RACE reads with MiXCR, one entry per CDR3 protein. The sample carries over 150,000 distinct CDR3 sequences, 20% to 25% recorded once. Sequencing used PBMCs or a T cell subset sorted from them (not recorded which). Receptors were obtained from an adult woman who had mild COVID-19 (a few samples of this study predate the infection). Cell type and time point are not known.

This clonotype was counted between two and nine times. This sequence joins TRBV7-9 and TRBJ1-4; no clear D gene. Germline V gene lookup returns CDR1 SEHNR and CDR2 FQNEAQ (reference sequence). There are 14 residues in the CDR3. The ends were cut back, 5 bases at V and 3 bases at J, with 10 bases in the middle. The CDR3 loop reads CASSHYGANEKLFF. CDR3 bases: TGTGCCAGCAGCCATTATGGGGCTAATGAAAAACTGTTTTTT.

The chain links TRBV7-9 to TRBJ2-1; TRBD1 might be the D (5 bases). The length of the CDR3 is 14 residues. CDR1 and CDR2 from the germline V gene are SEHNR and FQNEAQ (reference sequence). Trimming removed 2 bases at V and 8 bases at J, with 13 bases between. CDR3 residues: CASSLSRWGDEQFF. In nucleotides, the CDR3 is TGTGCCAGCAGCTTATCGAGATGGGGCGATGAGCAGTTCTTC.

The rearrangement uses TRBV11-1 and TRBJ1-4; the D is unclear. Germline CDR1 SGHAT, CDR2 FQDESV (reference sequence). The CDR3 is 15 residues long. Trimming cost V 8 bases and J 8 bases, with 21 bases left between them. CDR3 sequence reads: CASAIGKGMEEKLFF. In DNA form, the CDR3 reads TGTGCCAGCGCCATAGGAAAAGGAATGGAGGAAAAACTGTTTTTT.

This clonotype has a handful of counts. The gene calls are TRBV7-3 and TRBJ2-5, with a possible D match to TRBD2 (6 bases). The V end was cut by 5 bases, the J end by 0 bases, with 16 bases between. The CDR3 has 16 residues. Germline CDR1 and CDR2: SGHTA and FQGTGA. DNA of the CDR3: TGTGCCAGCAGCCCAACGGGACTGCCGTACCAAGAGACCCAGTACTTC. It codes for CASSPTGLPYQETQYF.

This clonotype has just a few counts. Here the CDR3 reads CASSFRGGGQTEAFF. The CDR3 region has the DNA TGTGCCAGCAGCTTTCGTGGGGGAGGGCAGACTGAAGCTTTCTTT. The chain is built from TRBV11-2 and TRBJ1-1; D may be TRBD1 (5 bases). Germline V gene sequence: CDR1 SGHAT, CDR2 FQNNGV. The CDR3 extends over 15 amino acids. Trimming cost V 3 bases and J 5 bases, with 16 bases left between them.

This clonotype was detected a few times. The chain uses TRBV6-5 and TRBJ1-1; 9 bases fit TRBD1. This CDR3 comprises 14 residues. Per the germline V gene, CDR1 is MNHEY and CDR2 is SVGAGI. V was clipped by 7 bases and J by 8 bases; unmatched bases: 11. CDR3 protein: CASKYEDRGMEAFF. CDR3 coding DNA: TGTGCCAGCAAGTACGAGGACAGGGGCATGGAAGCTTTCTTT.

This chain connects TRBV25-1 to TRBJ2-7; D is ambiguous. Looked up from germline, CDR1 is MGHDK and CDR2 is SYGVNS. Trimming cost V 4 bases and J 1 base, with 8 bases left between them. The length of the CDR3 is 13 residues. The CDR3: CASSADNSYEQYF. The CDR3 coding sequence is TGTGCCAGCAGTGCCGATAATTCCTACGAGCAGTACTTC.

Only a few counts were recorded for this clonotype. The genes are TRBV12-3 or TRBV12-4 and TRBJ2-1; possibly TRBD1 for D (5 bases). Trimming took off 5 bases at V and 12 bases at J, with 11 bases between the two ends. There are 11 residues in the CDR3. The CDR3: CASSPQGRQFF. CDR3 in DNA: TGTGCCAGCAGTCCCCAGGGAAGGCAGTTCTTC.

The chain uses TRBV7-2 and TRBJ2-2, with 8 bases matching TRBD1. There are 16 residues in the CDR3. The germline V gene has CDR1 SGHTA and CDR2 FQGNSA. V dropped 5 bases and J dropped 8; count of bases not matched to a gene: 13. CDR3 residues: CASSPPGQGSRGELFF. The CDR3 nucleotides read TGTGCCAGCAGCCCCCCAGGACAGGGTAGTAGGGGGGAGCTGTTTTTT.

This clonotype has a handful of counts. The chain combines TRBV4-1 with TRBJ2-5; 7 bases are shared with TRBD2. This CDR3 has 12 residues. Trimming removed 7 bases from V and 10 bases from J; junction bases left unmatched: 9. CDR1 is MGHRA and CDR2 is YSYEKL in the germline V gene. The CDR3 reads CASTSRGEVQYF. DNA of the CDR3: TGCGCCAGCACCTCACGGGGGGAGGTCCAGTACTTC.

The gene calls are TRBV5-1 and TRBJ2-1; possibly TRBD2 for D (6 bases). This CDR3 has 11 residues. V was shortened by 7 bases and J by 6 bases, with 8 bases between the two germline ends. Germline V gives CDR1 SGHRS, CDR2 YFSETQ. CDR3 protein: CASAGRNEQFF. CDR3 bases: TGCGCCAGCGCGGGACGCAATGAGCAGTTCTTC.

This clonotype was detected many times. The genes are TRBV27 and TRBJ2-1; 7 bases agree with TRBD2. V shed 3 bases and J 5 bases; nucleotides not matched to a gene: 4. Germline V gene data show CDR1 as MNHEY and CDR2 as SMNVEV (reference sequence). The CDR3 runs 14 residues. CDR3 residues: CASSFTGGDNEQFF. The CDR3 DNA reads as TGTGCCAGCAGTTTCACGGGGGGTGACAATGAGCAGTTCTTC.

Only a few counts were recorded for this clonotype. V gene TRBV27 combines with J gene TRBJ2-1, with D perhaps TRBD2 (6 bases). Germline V gives CDR1 MNHEY, CDR2 SMNVEV (reference sequence). This CDR3 comprises 16 residues. V lost 6 bases, J lost 0 bases, and 15 bases lay in between. CDR3 nucleotide sequence: TGTGCCAGCAGCTCTCAGCGGGCTCGCTCCTACAATGAGCAGTTCTTC. It encodes CASSSQRARSYNEQFF.

With respect to this clonotype: Because it lacks the conserved phenylalanine or tryptophan at the end, this CDR3 is likely a read error. The chain couples TRBV7-9 to TRBJ2-7; no definite D call. Germline V gives CDR1 SEHNR, CDR2 FQNEAQ (reference sequence). This CDR3 has 12 amino acids. V was cut by 3 bases and J by 3 bases, with 6 bases left in between. CDR3 loop: CASSFTDYEQYL. CDR3 DNA sequence: TGTGCCAGCAGCTTCACAGACTACGAGCAGTACCTC.

This clonotype was seen a handful of times. This chain links TRBV27 with TRBJ2-7; the D is unclear. The CDR3 is 13 residues long. Germline CDR1 MNHEY, CDR2 SMNVEV (reference sequence). The V gene lost 2 bases and the J gene lost 4 bases, with 9 bases spanning the gap. The CDR3: CASSLRLEYEQYF. The CDR3 bases are TGTGCCAGCAGTTTACGGCTGGAGTACGAGCAGTACTTC.

The V gene is TRBV4-3, the J gene TRBJ2-7; 9 bases line up with TRBD2. The CDR3 runs to 14 residues. J lost 6 bases, V lost 3 bases, and 6 bases had no gene match. Germline CDR1 is LGHNA and CDR2 is YSLEER. Here the CDR3 DNA reads TGCGCCAGCAGCCACGGACTAGCGCAACCCGAGCAGTACTTC. It specifies CASSHGLAQPEQYF.

The chain employs TRBV7-9 and TRBJ2-7; D is unclear. The CDR3 runs 14 residues. V lost 0 bases and J lost 3, with 9 bases in between. Germline assignment: CDR1 SEHNR and CDR2 FQNEAQ (reference sequence). The CDR3, as DNA: TGTGCCAGCAGCTTAGCCCCACCGATCTACGAGCAGTACTTC. The encoded protein is CASSLAPPIYEQYF.

This clonotype has just a few counts. This chain uses TRBV4-1 with TRBJ1-2; D not resolved. Germline assignment: CDR1 MGHRA and CDR2 YSYEKL. This CDR3 comprises 13 residues. V was clipped by 5 bases and J by 7 bases, with 14 bases between them. CDR3: CASSSSSIGGYTF. CDR3 bases: TGCGCCAGCAGCTCAAGCAGCATTGGTGGCTACACCTTC.

This clonotype has a handful of counts. For the CDR3, the DNA is TGTGCCAGCTCACCACCGGACAGGGAACTGGGGTTCTCTGGAAACACCATATATTTT. Amino acids: CASSPPDRELGFSGNTIYF. This chain uses TRBV18 with TRBJ1-3, with 8 positions matching TRBD1. CDR1 is KGHSH and CDR2 is LQKENI in the germline V gene. V shed 0 bases and J 0 bases; nucleotides not matched to a gene: 10. This CDR3 has 19 amino acids. Full variable domain (outside the CDR3, taken from reference TRBV18 and TRBJ1-3): NAGVMQNPRHLVRRRGQEARLRCSPMKGHSHVYWYRQLPEEGLKFMVYLQKENIIDESGMPKERFSAEFPKEGPSILRIQQVVRGDSAAYFCASSPPDRELGFSGNTIYFGEGSWLTVV.

In this sample, this clonotype turned up a few times. CDR3 DNA: TGCAGTGCCCCAGGGATAGCGGGGGCAGAGACCCAGTACTTC. Protein sequence: CSAPGIAGAETQYF. The gene calls are TRBV20-1 and TRBJ2-5, with TRBD2 identical over 9 bases. In germline, CDR1 is DFQATT, CDR2 SNEGSKA (reference sequence). The CDR3 extends over 14 amino acids. Trimming cost V 6 bases and J 4 bases; bases outside gene matches: 9.

This clonotype occurred a few times. The chain links TRBV6-6 to TRBJ2-4; weak D call: TRBD2 (5 bases). The V end was cut by 7 bases, the J end by 8 bases, with 12 bases between. The CDR3 length is 12 residues. Germline CDR1 and CDR2: MNHNY and SVGAGI (reference sequence). The CDR3: CASTGNLDIQYF. In DNA form, the CDR3 reads TGTGCCAGCACCGGGAATTTAGACATTCAGTACTTC.

This clonotype came up a few times. V gene TRBV6-5 combines with J gene TRBJ2-7; TRBD1 might be the D (5 bases). Germline V gene lookup returns CDR1 MNHEY and CDR2 SVGAGI. Trimming took 2 bases from V and 2 from J, leaving 10 bases between them. This CDR3 is built from 14 residues. The CDR3 sequence is CASSYGIGAYEQYF. CDR3 nucleotides: TGTGCCAGCAGTTACGGTATAGGGGCCTACGAGCAGTACTTC.

The chain carries TRBV9 and TRBJ2-5, with a tentative D call TRBD2 (5 bases). CDR3 length: 15 amino acids. The V and J ends lost 0 bases and 4 bases respectively, with 13 bases between them. Germline-derived CDR1 and CDR2 are SGDLS and YYNGEE. The CDR3 protein is CASSVAPGSIETQYF. For the CDR3, the DNA is TGTGCCAGCAGCGTAGCTCCGGGGAGCATAGAGACCCAGTACTTC.

V and J are TRBV20-1 and TRBJ2-7; D may be TRBD1 (6 bases). Deletions cut 1 base from V and 2 bases from J, with 9 bases between. The CDR3 spans 13 residues. The V gene's germline CDR1 is DFQATT and CDR2 SNEGSKA (reference sequence). The DNA of the CDR3 is TGCAGTGCTAGAGTGGACAGTGCCTACGAGCAGTACTTC. It specifies CSARVDSAYEQYF.

This chain links TRBV6-6 with TRBJ2-1, with 7 bases matching TRBD1. V shed 0 bases, J shed 5 bases, and the junction held 10 bases outside the gene matches. This CDR3 contains 17 residues. Germline CDR1 MNHNY, CDR2 SVGAGI (reference sequence). Written as DNA, the CDR3 is TGTGCCAGCAGTTACTCGTGGGGACAGTCGGAGAACAATGAGCAGTTCTTC. This encodes CASSYSWGQSENNEQFF.

This clonotype was counted between two and nine times. The chain is built from TRBV4-2 and TRBJ2-2; D is unresolved. CDR3 length: 13 amino acids. V dropped 5 bases and J dropped 1 base, with 5 bases sitting between them. CDR1 and CDR2 from the germline V gene are LGHNA and YNFKEQ. Written as DNA, the CDR3 is TGTGCCAGCAGCACCCAGAACACCGGGGAGCTGTTTTTT. Protein product: CASSTQNTGELFF.

The V and J genes are TRBV12-3 or TRBV12-4 and TRBJ1-2; possible D gene TRBD1, 6 bases. V gave up 4 bases and J gave up 1 base, with 10 bases separating them. The CDR3 contains 14 residues. This chain's CDR3 is CASSSGQLNYGYTF. CDR3 bases: TGTGCCAGCAGTTCCGGACAGCTTAACTATGGCTACACCTTC.